The subject of this entry is one T cell receptor (beta chain). This CDR3 spans 15 amino acids. CDR1 and CDR2 (germline): SGHVS, FNYEAQ. V was clipped by 6 bases and J by 0 bases; unmatched bases: 5. This sample was included in a study of blood T cell repertoires in COVID-19. The table came from immunoSEQ multiplex PCR; TCRdb's copy has only in-frame clones and leaves some out. In the table there are about 47,000 clones, about 81% of which are singletons. Sequencing input: peripheral blood. V and J are TRBV7-6 and TRBJ2-3; 8 bases are a match to TRBD1. The clonotype comes from a man over 45 with acute or convalescent COVID-19. CDR3 in DNA: TGTGCCAGCAGTCAAGGACAGGGTAGCACAGATACGCAGTATTTT. It encodes CASSQGQGSTDTQYF.